Listed below are T cell receptor beta chains from one sample, sequenced in a study of human T cells and chemical hapten exposure. Each CDR3 protein is one row after TCRdb ran MiXCR on the RACE reads. The data hold some 49,000 distinct CDR3 sequences, with 9.3% observed a single time. Sequenced material: whole blood, taken in connection with sensitization to the hapten diphenylcyclopropenone (DPC). All receptors derive from a woman in her fifties or sixties with alopecia areata. Some clones in this sample may be carry-over from other donors' samples. CDR3s include the opening cysteine and the closing phenylalanine or tryptophan. Fields, in order: J gene, D gene, V gene, clone size, CDR3 DNA, CDR3 protein. A D gene is named only where the DNA matches it firmly. The size entry is marked missing in some rows and otherwise reads once, few, many or a size class.

j_call: TRBJ1-2; d_call: NA; v_call: TRBV20-1; clone_size: NA; cdr3_nt: TGCAGTGCTAGAACACGGGCCAATTCCCCCGATGGCTACACCTTC; cdr3_aa: CSARTRANSPDGYTF
j_call: TRBJ1-1; d_call: NA; v_call: TRBV28; clone_size: many; cdr3_nt: TGTGCCAGCAGTCCCATTCTAACTAACACTGAAGCTTTCTTT; cdr3_aa: CASSPILTNTEAFF
j_call: TRBJ2-1; d_call: NA; v_call: TRBV29-1; clone_size: NA; cdr3_nt: TGCAGCGTCAGCCCCACGGGGAGCAATGAGCAGTTCTTC; cdr3_aa: CSVSPTGSNEQFF
j_call: TRBJ2-1; d_call: TRBD2; v_call: TRBV18; clone_size: many; cdr3_nt: TGTGCCAGCTCACGCAGACTAGCGGGGGGGACGGAGCAGTTCTTC; cdr3_aa: CASSRRLAGGTEQFF
j_call: TRBJ1-5; d_call: NA; v_call: TRBV15; clone_size: many; cdr3_nt: TGTGCCACCAGCAGGCCCTTTGGGGGGCGGAATCAGCCCCAGCATTTT; cdr3_aa: CATSRPFGGRNQPQHF
j_call: TRBJ2-1; d_call: TRBD2; v_call: TRBV11-2; clone_size: many; cdr3_nt: TGTGCCAGCAGCTGGGGGGGTGGACGGGAGAACTACAATGAGCAGTTCTTC; cdr3_aa: CASSWGGGRENYNEQFF
j_call: TRBJ2-3; d_call: NA; v_call: TRBV10-2; clone_size: NA; cdr3_nt: TGCGCCAGCAGGGAGATAGAAGACACAGATACGCAGTATTTT; cdr3_aa: CASREIEDTDTQYF
j_call: TRBJ2-1; d_call: TRBD2; v_call: TRBV12-3/TRBV12-4; clone_size: NA; cdr3_nt: TGTGCCAGCAGTCCCCGAGCGGGAGGGCCTAAGAATGAGCAGTTCTTC; cdr3_aa: CASSPRAGGPKNEQFF
j_call: TRBJ2-5; d_call: NA; v_call: TRBV2; clone_size: NA; cdr3_nt: TGTGCCAGCGCCGGACCCCCGCAAGAGACCCAGTACTTC; cdr3_aa: CASAGPPQETQYF
j_call: TRBJ2-1; d_call: NA; v_call: TRBV28; clone_size: NA; cdr3_nt: TGTGCCAGCATTTCCGGGGATAGTCGATACAATGAGCAGTTCTTC; cdr3_aa: CASISGDSRYNEQFF
j_call: TRBJ1-6; d_call: TRBD1; v_call: TRBV20-1; clone_size: many; cdr3_nt: TGCAGTGCTAGAGATACCCAGGGGGATTGGTATAATTCACCCCTCCACTTT; cdr3_aa: CSARDTQGDWYNSPLHF
j_call: TRBJ2-1; d_call: TRBD1; v_call: TRBV29-1; clone_size: NA; cdr3_nt: TGCAGCGTCGACAGGGGAAATGAGCAGTTCTTC; cdr3_aa: CSVDRGNEQFF
j_call: TRBJ2-3; d_call: NA; v_call: TRBV11-2; clone_size: many; cdr3_nt: TGTGCCAGCAGCTTATTCCGAGGCACAGATACGCAGTATTTT; cdr3_aa: CASSLFRGTDTQYF
j_call: TRBJ2-1; d_call: NA; v_call: TRBV6-2/TRBV6-3; clone_size: many; cdr3_nt: TGTGCCAGCAAACTAGGAGGGACGAGCTCCTACAATGAGCAGTTCTTC; cdr3_aa: CASKLGGTSSYNEQFF
j_call: TRBJ2-3; d_call: NA; v_call: TRBV28; clone_size: many; cdr3_nt: TGTGCCAGCAGTCTCGCATGGGGGGACACAGATACGCAGTATTTT; cdr3_aa: CASSLAWGDTDTQYF
j_call: TRBJ1-5; d_call: NA; v_call: TRBV20-1; clone_size: many; cdr3_nt: TGCAGTGCTAGTACAGGAGAATGGTCCCAGCATTTT; cdr3_aa: CSASTGEWSQHF
j_call: TRBJ2-2; d_call: TRBD1; v_call: TRBV29-1; clone_size: many; cdr3_nt: TGCAGCGGGGGGACAGGCGCGAACACCGGGGAGCTGTTTTTT; cdr3_aa: CSGGTGANTGELFF
j_call: TRBJ1-4; d_call: NA; v_call: TRBV7-9; clone_size: many; cdr3_nt: TGTGCCAGCTCCACGACGGGTGAAAAACTGTTTTTT; cdr3_aa: CASSTTGEKLFF
j_call: TRBJ2-3; d_call: TRBD2; v_call: TRBV7-6; clone_size: NA; cdr3_nt: TGTGCCAGCAGCTTTCTAGCGGGGACTACGCAGTATTTT; cdr3_aa: CASSFLAGTTQYF
j_call: TRBJ1-1; d_call: NA; v_call: TRBV5-4; clone_size: NA; cdr3_nt: TGTGCCAGCAGCAACCCCTTAAGATACACTGAAGCTTTCTTT; cdr3_aa: CASSNPLRYTEAFF
j_call: TRBJ1-6; d_call: NA; v_call: TRBV18; clone_size: NA; cdr3_nt: TGTGCCAGCTCACCCTCCCTTTGGGACTCACCCCTCCACTTT; cdr3_aa: CASSPSLWDSPLHF
j_call: TRBJ2-3; d_call: TRBD2; v_call: TRBV11-2; clone_size: many; cdr3_nt: TGTGCCAGCAGTAGCGGGGCCTCCGGAGATACGCAGTATTTT; cdr3_aa: CASSSGASGDTQYF
j_call: TRBJ1-1; d_call: TRBD1; v_call: TRBV30; clone_size: NA; cdr3_nt: TGTGCCTGGGGTACAGGGGGCACTGAAGCTTTCTTT; cdr3_aa: CAWGTGGTEAFF
j_call: TRBJ2-1; d_call: TRBD2; v_call: TRBV20-1; clone_size: once; cdr3_nt: TGCAGTGCCATGCTAGCGGGAGGACCATACTCCTACAATGAGCAGTTCTTC; cdr3_aa: CSAMLAGGPYSYNEQFF
j_call: TRBJ2-7; d_call: NA; v_call: TRBV10-3; clone_size: many; cdr3_nt: TGTGCCATCTCGGTCAACTCCTACGAGCAGTACTTC; cdr3_aa: CAISVNSYEQYF
j_call: TRBJ2-1; d_call: TRBD2; v_call: TRBV5-1; clone_size: few; cdr3_nt: TGCGCCAGCAGCTTGGGTCCAGCGGGAGGCAATGAGCAGTTCTTC; cdr3_aa: CASSLGPAGGNEQFF
j_call: TRBJ1-1; d_call: NA; v_call: TRBV6-5; clone_size: NA; cdr3_nt: TGTGCCAGCAGTTACTCACAGGGCACTGAAGCTTTCTTT; cdr3_aa: CASSYSQGTEAFF
j_call: TRBJ2-3; d_call: NA; v_call: TRBV15; clone_size: many; cdr3_nt: TGTGCCACCGGAATCACAGATACGCAGTATTTT; cdr3_aa: CATGITDTQYF
j_call: TRBJ2-7; d_call: NA; v_call: TRBV3-1; clone_size: NA; cdr3_nt: TGTGCCAGCAGCCAATCCCGCGAGCAGTACTTC; cdr3_aa: CASSQSREQYF
j_call: TRBJ2-5; d_call: TRBD2; v_call: TRBV7-2; clone_size: NA; cdr3_nt: TGTGCCAGCAGCTTAGTGGGCAGCGGGAGCCAAGAGACCCAGTACTTC; cdr3_aa: CASSLVGSGSQETQYF
j_call: TRBJ2-5; d_call: NA; v_call: TRBV29-1; clone_size: many; cdr3_nt: TGCAGCTTAAGCCGACAGAGCCAAGAGACCCAGTACTTC; cdr3_aa: CSLSRQSQETQYF
j_call: TRBJ1-2; d_call: NA; v_call: TRBV3-1; clone_size: few; cdr3_nt: TGTGCCAGCAGCAGACACCAAGATAACTATGGCTACACCTTC; cdr3_aa: CASSRHQDNYGYTF
j_call: TRBJ1-6; d_call: NA; v_call: TRBV6-5; clone_size: many; cdr3_nt: TGTGCCAGCGGGAGGACAGCTACTAATTCACCCCTCCACTTT; cdr3_aa: CASGRTATNSPLHF
j_call: TRBJ1-2; d_call: NA; v_call: TRBV28; clone_size: many; cdr3_nt: TGTGCCAGCAGTTCCCTCAAATCGGACGATGGCTACACCTTC; cdr3_aa: CASSSLKSDDGYTF
j_call: TRBJ2-7; d_call: NA; v_call: TRBV5-1; clone_size: many; cdr3_nt: TGCGCCAGCAGCTTGGCCCCGAGGGAAGCGGACGAGCAGTACTTC; cdr3_aa: CASSLAPREADEQYF
j_call: TRBJ2-3; d_call: TRBD2; v_call: TRBV12-3/TRBV12-4; clone_size: few; cdr3_nt: TGTGCCAGCAGTCTGGAGGGGCTAGCGGGCGGACGCACAGATACGCAGTATTTT; cdr3_aa: CASSLEGLAGGRTDTQYF
j_call: TRBJ1-4; d_call: NA; v_call: TRBV10-2; clone_size: few; cdr3_nt: TGCGCCAGCAGTGTGTCGCGGGGTAATGAAAAACTGTTTTTT; cdr3_aa: CASSVSRGNEKLFF
j_call: TRBJ2-7; d_call: NA; v_call: TRBV10-2; clone_size: many; cdr3_nt: TGCGCCAGCAGCAGGGTTGTCTACGAGCAGTACTTC; cdr3_aa: CASSRVVYEQYF